These 21 T cell receptor beta chains originate from one sample sequenced in a study of blood T cell repertoires in COVID-19. Sequencing used immunoSEQ multiplex PCR; TCRdb keeps in-frame clones, though not all of them. The sample contains some 190,000 clones, 75% to 85% of which appear only once. The sequenced material came from peripheral blood. The receptor source for this set is a man between 60 and 75 years old with acute or convalescent COVID-19.

The chain is built from TRBV7-8 and TRBJ1-1, with D possibly being TRBD1 (6 bases). Trimming took 7 bases from V and 0 from J, leaving 12 bases between them. The CDR3 sequence is 14 residues long. Germline V gene lookup returns CDR1 SGHVS and CDR2 FQNEAQ. The CDR3 DNA reads TGTGCCAGCAACATAACAGGGATGAACACTGAAGCTTTCTTT. As protein: CASNITGMNTEAFF.

This clone has only a few counts. The V and J genes are TRBV4-2 and TRBJ2-4, with 8 bases that match TRBD2. CDR3 length: 15 amino acids. Per germline, CDR1 LGHNA and CDR2 YNFKEQ. V was clipped by 0 bases and J by 11 bases; unmatched bases: 9. The CDR3 loop reads CASSQEERTSPLQYF. As DNA, the CDR3 is TGTGCCAGCAGCCAAGAAGAAAGGACTAGCCCCCTTCAGTACTTC.

This clone showed up just a few times. This chain links TRBV27 with TRBJ1-5; tentative D call: TRBD1 (5 bases). Germline V gene data show CDR1 as MNHEY and CDR2 as SMNVEV (reference sequence). The CDR3 loop spans 13 amino acids. Between the trimmed V and J ends, which lost 4 bases and 4 bases, there was a span of 8 bases. The CDR3 DNA follows: TGTGCCAGCAGTTCGGGACTTAATCAGCCCCAGCATTTT. This translates into CASSSGLNQPQHF.

The V gene is TRBV12-3 or TRBV12-4, the J gene TRBJ2-1; D is unresolved. Trimming stripped 1 base from V and 4 bases from J, with 5 bases between. This CDR3 is 13 amino acids long. In DNA form, the CDR3 reads TGTGCCAGCAGTTTAGTCGGGTACAATGAGCAGTTCTTC. Translating gives CASSLVGYNEQFF.

V is TRBV19 and J is TRBJ1-4; possible D gene TRBD1, 6 bases. V was trimmed by 8 bases and J by 6 bases, leaving 19 bases between them. Germline CDR1 reads LNHDA; CDR2 reads SQIVND (reference sequence). This CDR3 is built from 15 residues. CDR3 protein: CASRRGLQADEKLFF. Written as DNA, the CDR3 is TGTGCCAGTCGCAGGGGCCTTCAAGCGGATGAAAAACTGTTTTTT.

The chain uses TRBV2 and TRBJ2-2, with TRBD1 as a possible D gene (6 bases). V was cut by 6 bases and J by 4 bases, with 15 bases left in between. The CDR3 totals 15 residues. The germline V gene encodes CDR1 SNHLY and CDR2 FYNNEI. CDR3 DNA sequence: TGTGCCAGCAGGGGGACATCTCTGGGCACCGGGGAGCTGTTTTTT. Its protein is CASRGTSLGTGELFF. Full variable domain (remainder filled in from reference TRBV2 and TRBJ2-2): EPEVTQTPSHQVTQMGQEVILRCVPISNHLYFYWYRQILGQKVEFLVSFYNNEISEKSEIFDDQFSVERPDGSNFTLKIRSTKLEDSAMYFCASRGTSLGTGELFFGEGSRLTVL.

The chain uses TRBV7-2 and TRBJ2-3; a possible D gene is TRBD2 (7 bases). The CDR3 has 15 residues. V lost 1 base and J 1 base, leaving 9 bases between the germline ends. In germline, CDR1 is SGHTA, CDR2 FQGNSA. The CDR3 region has the DNA TGTGCCAGCAGCTTAGAGGGGGGGCGCACAGATACGCAGTATTTT. Protein sequence: CASSLEGGRTDTQYF.

The genes are TRBV3-1 (or the pseudogene TRBV3-2) and TRBJ2-5; 8 nucleotides agree with TRBD2. Germline V lookup: CDR1 LGHDT, CDR2 YNNKEL (reference sequence). The CDR3 spans 17 residues. Germline trimming cut 2 bases from V and 4 bases from J; bases unmatched to any gene: 12. In DNA, the CDR3 is TGTGCCAGCAGCCAACTGGGCGGGAGGCGAGGGGGAGAGACCCAGTACTTC. Amino acid sequence: CASSQLGGRRGGETQYF.

The genes are TRBV7-9 and TRBJ1-5, with unresolved D. Germline-derived CDR1 and CDR2 are SEHNR and FQNEAQ (reference sequence). With 6 bases removed from V and 3 bases from J, the gap between germline ends came to 9 bases. There are 13 residues in the CDR3. The CDR3 spells CASSRGLNQPQHF. CDR3 DNA: TGTGCCAGCAGTAGAGGGCTCAATCAGCCCCAGCATTTT.

V gene TRBV5-4 combines with J gene TRBJ1-1; D is unresolved. Deletions cut 2 bases from V and 5 bases from J, with 13 bases between. In germline, CDR1 is SGHNT, CDR2 YYREEE (reference sequence). This CDR3 is built from 14 residues. CDR3 sequence: CASSLQSTGTEAFF. The DNA for the CDR3 is TGTGCCAGCAGCTTACAATCGACGGGTACTGAAGCTTTCTTT. The variable domain in full, completed from reference TRBV5-4 and TRBJ1-1, reads ETGVTQSPTHLIKTRGQQVTLRCSSQSGHNTVSWYQQALGQGPQFIFQYYREEENGRGNFPPRFSGLQFPNYSSELNVNALELDDSALYLCASSLQSTGTEAFFGQGTRLTVV.

The J gene is TRBJ2-1, the V gene TRBV12-5, with D perhaps matching TRBD1 (6 bases). Trimming took off 0 bases at V and 10 bases at J, with 16 bases between the two ends. Germline CDR1 LGHNT, CDR2 FRNRAP. The CDR3 length is 15 residues. CDR3 DNA: TGTGCTAGTGGTTTGGTACAGGGATCACCTCGGGAGCAGTTCTTC. Protein product: CASGLVQGSPREQFF.

The V call is TRBV30, the J call TRBJ2-7, with 7 bases aligning to TRBD2. J gave up 3 bases and V 5 bases, and 7 bases lay outside the gene matches. Germline V gene data show CDR1 as GTSNPN and CDR2 as SVGIG (reference sequence). The CDR3 totals 13 residues. CDR3 in amino acids: CAWRGGTIYEQYF. The CDR3, as DNA: TGTGCCTGGCGGGGAGGGACGATCTACGAGCAGTACTTC.

The rearrangement uses TRBV9 and TRBJ1-4, with 8 bases matching TRBD1. The ends lost 0 bases at V and 0 bases at J; junction bases unmatched: 4. The CDR3 is made up of 17 amino acids. Germline-derived CDR1 and CDR2 are SGDLS and YYNGEE. CDR3 region: CASSVGTGGSTNEKLFF. As DNA, the CDR3 is TGTGCCAGCAGCGTAGGAACAGGGGGTTCAACTAATGAAAAACTGTTTTTT.

CDR3 in amino acids: CAISDLRTGWNTEAFF. In nucleotides, the CDR3 is TGTGCCATCAGTGACTTAAGGACAGGGTGGAACACTGAAGCTTTCTTT. The rearrangement joins TRBV10-3 to TRBJ1-1, with 8 bases lining up with TRBD1. This CDR3 region has 16 residues. Germline CDR1 and CDR2: ENHRY and SYGVKD. The V gene end was trimmed by 3 bases and the J gene end by 1 base; junction bases not matched to a gene: 7.

In its sample, this clone was seen a few times. The genes are TRBV7-9 and TRBJ1-1; D perhaps matches TRBD1 (5 bases). Germline lookup yields CDR1 SEHNR and CDR2 FQNEAQ (reference sequence). The CDR3 is 14 residues long. V dropped 7 bases and J dropped 5 bases, with 17 bases sitting between them. CDR3 sequence (DNA): TGTGCCAGCAACCAACAGGTACCGGGTACTGAAGCTTTCTTT. Its protein is CASNQQVPGTEAFF.

This clone showed up just a few times. The V call is TRBV29-1, the J call TRBJ1-2; the match to TRBD1 covers 12 bases. V lost 6 bases to trimming and J lost 6 bases; unmatched junction nucleotides: 5. The germline CDR1 and CDR2 sequences are SQVTM and ANQGSEA. The CDR3 extends over 13 amino acids. CDR3 amino acids: CSVGQGAANGYTF. The CDR3 DNA reads TGCAGCGTGGGACAGGGGGCTGCGAATGGCTACACCTTC.

The V call is TRBV7-2, the J call TRBJ2-3, with no clear D. CDR1 is SGHTA, CDR2 FQGNSA, per germline. With 6 bases removed from V and 0 bases from J, the gap between germline ends came to 10 bases. This CDR3 is built from 14 residues. For the CDR3, the DNA is TGTGCCAGCAGTTACCGAGCTAGCACAGATACGCAGTATTTT. Translated: CASSYRASTDTQYF. The full variable domain, in which reference TRBV7-2 and TRBJ2-3 provide the parts outside the CDR3, is GAGVSQSPSNKVTEKGKDVELRCDPISGHTALYWYRQSLGQGLEFLIYFQGNSAPDKSGLPSDRFSAERTGGSVSTLTIQRTQQEDSAVYLCASSYRASTDTQYFGPGTRLTVL.

V is TRBV11-1 and J is TRBJ1-1; the D gene is possibly TRBD1 (5 bases). The CDR3 spans 13 residues. Trimming cost V 5 bases and J 4 bases, with 11 bases left between them. Germline V lookup: CDR1 SGHAT, CDR2 FQDESV (reference sequence). CDR3 residues: CASSMAGGTEAFF. Written as DNA, the CDR3 is TGTGCCAGCAGCATGGCCGGGGGCACTGAAGCTTTCTTT.

This clone was picked up one time. This chain connects TRBV5-1 to TRBJ1-1, with 7 bases identical to TRBD1. The CDR3 sequence is 14 residues long. J lost 10 bases, V lost 4 bases, and 13 bases had no gene match. Per germline, CDR1 SGHRS and CDR2 YFSETQ. CDR3 amino acids: CASSNGATGRVAFF. As DNA, the CDR3 is TGCGCCAGCAGCAACGGGGCGACAGGGCGAGTAGCTTTCTTT.

This sequence joins TRBV18 and TRBJ1-1, with D perhaps TRBD1 (5 bases). Deletions cut 3 bases from V and 0 bases from J, with 14 bases between. Germline assignment: CDR1 KGHSH and CDR2 LQKENI. This CDR3 comprises 16 residues. The CDR3, as DNA: TGTGCCAGCTCACCCTCGGGGGTCAGAATGAACACTGAAGCTTTCTTT. Its translation: CASSPSGVRMNTEAFF.

Only one count was recorded for this clone. The genes are TRBV3-1 (or the pseudogene TRBV3-2) and TRBJ1-5; no firm D call. The CDR3 is made up of 15 amino acids. V was trimmed by 1 base and J by 7 bases, leaving 14 bases between them. Germline V lookup: CDR1 LGHDT, CDR2 YNNKEL (reference sequence). This CDR3 is CASSQGGQKGQPQHF. CDR3 in DNA: TGTGCCAGCAGCCAAGGAGGGCAGAAAGGGCAGCCCCAGCATTTT.